This T cell receptor (beta chain) was recovered during a study of blood T cell repertoires in COVID-19. Across the whole study: Samples of COVID-19 (acute and convalescent) were obtained from the United States, Italy and Spain. From T cells, B-cell-depleted T cells, or PBMCs came the material, which was cDNA or gDNA.

V was pared by 6 bases and J by 7 bases, with 18 bases between. The germline V gene has CDR1 SQVTM and CDR2 ANQGSEA. The CDR3 consists of 14 residues. In the authors' methods: Reference gene primer amplification gave estimated nucleated cell counts. Clones were read by immunoSEQ multiplex PCR, and TCRdb kept only the in-frame ones, dropping some. V and J calls plus clone size are reproduced from that table; the DNA served to infer D and trimming. The top ten clones hold around 5% of a sample with about 48,000 clones, roughly nine tenths of them seen once. This receptor was identified in a man between 65 and 80 years old with acute or convalescent COVID-19. The gene calls are TRBV29-1 and TRBJ1-4, with TRBD1 as a possible D gene (6 bases). Source material: peripheral blood. CDR3 in DNA: TGCAGCGTCCAACCCGCAGGGGCTGGTGAAAAACTGTTTTTT. It specifies CSVQPAGAGEKLFF.